The clone carrying this T cell receptor (beta chain) was counted many times. Germline lookup yields CDR1 SGHTA and CDR2 FQGNSA. This CDR3 has 15 amino acids. V trimming: 5 bases; J trimming: 1 base; junction bases outside the gene matches: 5. The record originates from a study of T cells in Graves' hyperthyroidism and ophthalmopathy. TCR beta CDR3 regions were amplified from RNA transcripts. The TCR CDR3 first-round RT-PCR relied on the HTBI primer set. TCRdb used MiXCR to reprocess the multiplex PCR reads, holding one entry per CDR3 protein. The table lists about 720,000 distinct CDR3 sequences, under 20% of them singletons.

Sequenced material: blood. The V call is TRBV7-2, the J call TRBJ1-2; 9 bases align to TRBD1. This TCR was recovered from a woman aged 50 to 60 with Graves' hyperthyroidism that later progressed to Graves' ophthalmopathy. CDR3 coding DNA: TGTGCCAGCAGCATTCCGGGACAGGGTAACTATGGCTACACCTTC. This codes for CASSIPGQGNYGYTF.